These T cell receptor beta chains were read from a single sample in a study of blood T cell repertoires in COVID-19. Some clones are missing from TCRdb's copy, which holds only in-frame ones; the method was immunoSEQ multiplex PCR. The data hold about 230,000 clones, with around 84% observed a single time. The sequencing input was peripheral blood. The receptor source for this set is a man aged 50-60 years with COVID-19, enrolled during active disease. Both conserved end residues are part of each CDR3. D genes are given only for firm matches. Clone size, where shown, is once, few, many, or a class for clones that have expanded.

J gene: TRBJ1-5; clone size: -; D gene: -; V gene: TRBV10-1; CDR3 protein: CASSPGFNQPQHF; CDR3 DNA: TGCGCCAGCAGCCCGGGGTTCAATCAGCCCCAGCATTTT
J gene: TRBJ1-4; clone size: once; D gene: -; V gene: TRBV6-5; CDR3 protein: CASRVGRDEGKLFF; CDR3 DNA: TGTGCCAGCAGGGTCGGCAGGGATGAAGGAAAACTGTTTTTT
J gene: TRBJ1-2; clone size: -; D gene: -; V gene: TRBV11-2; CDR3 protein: CASSKDTGGDGYTF; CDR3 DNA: TGTGCCAGCAGCAAAGACACCGGAGGCGATGGCTACACCTTC
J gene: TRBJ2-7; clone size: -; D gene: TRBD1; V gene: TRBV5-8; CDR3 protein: CASSTNRGKGSEQYF; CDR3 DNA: TGTGCCAGCAGCACGAACAGGGGAAAAGGGAGCGAGCAGTACTTC
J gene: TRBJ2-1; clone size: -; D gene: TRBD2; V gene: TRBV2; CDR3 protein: CASIVLAGGNEQFF; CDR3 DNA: TGTGCCAGCATTGTCCTAGCGGGAGGGAATGAGCAGTTCTTC
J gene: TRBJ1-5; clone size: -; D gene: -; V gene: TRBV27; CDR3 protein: CASSLSFPRGAFRQPQHF; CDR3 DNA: TGTGCCAGCAGTTTATCGTTTCCTCGGGGTGCCTTTCGTCAGCCCCAGCATTTT
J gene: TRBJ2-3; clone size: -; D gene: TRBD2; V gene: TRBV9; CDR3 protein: CASSVGLADTQYF; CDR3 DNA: TGTGCCAGCAGCGTGGGACTAGCGGATACGCAGTATTTT
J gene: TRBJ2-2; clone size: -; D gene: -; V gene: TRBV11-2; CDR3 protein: CASSLDLSAGELFF; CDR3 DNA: TGTGCCAGCAGCTTAGATCTCTCTGCGGGGGAGCTGTTTTTT
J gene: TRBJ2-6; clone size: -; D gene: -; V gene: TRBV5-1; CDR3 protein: CASSLDKNSGANVLTF; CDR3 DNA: TGCGCCAGCAGCTTGGACAAAAACTCTGGGGCCAACGTCCTGACTTTC
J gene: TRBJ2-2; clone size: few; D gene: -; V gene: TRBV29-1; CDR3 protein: CSARVGGSSGGELFF; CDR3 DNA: TGCAGCGCCCGGGTAGGGGGATCCTCCGGCGGGGAGCTGTTTTTT
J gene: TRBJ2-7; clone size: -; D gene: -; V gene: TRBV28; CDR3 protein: CASSPPGEQYF; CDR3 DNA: TGTGCCAGCAGTCCGCCGGGCGAGCAGTACTTC
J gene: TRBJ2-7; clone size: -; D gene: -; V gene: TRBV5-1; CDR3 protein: CASSLGQLASYEQYF; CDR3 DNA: TGCGCCAGCAGCTTGGGCCAACTCGCCTCCTACGAGCAGTACTTC
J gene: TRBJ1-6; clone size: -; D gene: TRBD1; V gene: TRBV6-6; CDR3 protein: CASDPGQSSSPLHF; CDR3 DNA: TGTGCCAGTGACCCGGGACAGAGCAGCTCACCCCTCCACTTT
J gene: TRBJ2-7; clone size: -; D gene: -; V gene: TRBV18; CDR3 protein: CASSPRQDSYEQYF; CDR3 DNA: TGTGCCAGCTCACCCAGGCAGGACTCCTACGAGCAGTACTTC
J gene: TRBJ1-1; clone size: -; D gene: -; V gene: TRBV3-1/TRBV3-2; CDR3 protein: CASSQGASHTEAFF; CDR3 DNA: TGTGCCAGCAGCCAAGGGGCGAGCCACACTGAAGCTTTCTTT
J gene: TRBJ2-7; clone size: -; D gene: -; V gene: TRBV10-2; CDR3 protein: CASSDRGNEQYF; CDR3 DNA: TGCGCCAGCAGTGACAGGGGAAACGAGCAGTACTTC
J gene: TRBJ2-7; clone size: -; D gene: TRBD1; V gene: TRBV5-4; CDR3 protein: CASSLRGPSSYEQYF; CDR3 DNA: TGTGCCAGCAGCTTGAGGGGGCCAAGCTCCTACGAGCAGTACTTC